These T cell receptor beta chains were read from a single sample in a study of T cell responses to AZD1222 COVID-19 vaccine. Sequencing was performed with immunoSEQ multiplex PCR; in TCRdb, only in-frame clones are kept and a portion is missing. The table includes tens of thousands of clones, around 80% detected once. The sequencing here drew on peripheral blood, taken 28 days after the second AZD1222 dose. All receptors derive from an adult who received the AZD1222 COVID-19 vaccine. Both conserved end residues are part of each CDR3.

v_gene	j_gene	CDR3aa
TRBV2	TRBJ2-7	CASSVPGGRYEQYF
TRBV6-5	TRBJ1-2	CASSSFGQLVGYTF
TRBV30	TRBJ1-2	CAWSVPNGLGNGYTF
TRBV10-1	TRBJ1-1	CARGVNTEAFF
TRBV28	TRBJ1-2	CASSLSRAYGYTF
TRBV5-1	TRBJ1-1	CASSWRQGGTEAFF
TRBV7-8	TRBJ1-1	CASSSASPPDF
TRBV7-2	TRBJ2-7	CASTTHSGHPYEQYF
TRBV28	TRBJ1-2	CASSLWGFDGYTF
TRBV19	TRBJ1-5	CASKGQGGNQPQHF
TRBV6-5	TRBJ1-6	CASSYQGLNSPLHF
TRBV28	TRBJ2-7	CASSLSPGWGTSGSHGLGSYEQYF
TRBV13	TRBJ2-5	CASSLGWGREETQYF
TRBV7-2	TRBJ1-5	CASSLGRSSNQPQHF